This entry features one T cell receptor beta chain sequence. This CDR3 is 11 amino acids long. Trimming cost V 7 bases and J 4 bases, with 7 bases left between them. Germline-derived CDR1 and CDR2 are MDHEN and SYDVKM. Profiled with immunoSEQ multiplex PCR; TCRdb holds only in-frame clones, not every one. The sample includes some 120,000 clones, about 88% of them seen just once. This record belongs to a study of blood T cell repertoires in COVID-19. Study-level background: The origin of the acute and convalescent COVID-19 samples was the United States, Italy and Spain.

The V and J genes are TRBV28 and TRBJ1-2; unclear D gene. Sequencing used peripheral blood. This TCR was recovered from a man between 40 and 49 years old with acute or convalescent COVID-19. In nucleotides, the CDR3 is TGTGCCAGCAACGCCGGCTATGGCTACACCTTC. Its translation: CASNAGYGYTF.